These 21 T cell receptor beta chains came from one sample sequenced in a study of blood T cell repertoires in COVID-19. This table comes from immunoSEQ multiplex PCR, and its TCRdb copy is limited to in-frame clones, with some not included. This table has tens of thousands of clones, 87% appearing once. The sample comprised peripheral blood. These receptors came from a human donor in a cohort sampled during active COVID-19.

The rearrangement links TRBV29-1 to TRBJ2-7; TRBD2 aligns across 7 bases. The germline gives CDR1 SQVTM, CDR2 ANQGSEA. The CDR3 covers 13 residues. V shed 0 bases, J shed 3 bases, and the junction held 2 bases outside the gene matches. CDR3 DNA sequence: TGCAGCGTTGAAGAGTCGGGGGGCTACGAGCAGTACTTC. Translated, it gives CSVEESGGYEQYF.

The genes are TRBV7-9 and TRBJ2-2; D may be TRBD2 (5 bases). The CDR3 contains 15 residues. Trimming removed 2 bases at V and 2 bases at J, with 9 bases between. Germline V gene lookup returns CDR1 SEHNR and CDR2 FQNEAQ (reference sequence). The CDR3 region has the DNA TGTGCCAGCAGCTTATTAAGCGGAAACACCGGGGAGCTGTTTTTT. Protein: CASSLLSGNTGELFF.

This clone was recorded only once. The chain recombines TRBV11-2 with TRBJ1-4; D is unclear. V was pared by 1 base and J by 5 bases, with 8 bases between. Germline CDR1 is SGHAT and CDR2 is FQNNGV. CDR3 size: 14 residues. CDR3 nucleotides: TGTGCCAGCAGCTTAGGGCCCATGAATGAAAAACTGTTTTTT. This sequence encodes CASSLGPMNEKLFF.

This clone occurred once. The chain is built from TRBV19 and TRBJ1-2; TRBD1 might be the D (5 bases). The CDR3 spans 16 residues. Germline CDR1 reads LNHDA; CDR2 reads SQIVND (reference sequence). The ends were cut back, 7 bases at V and 2 bases at J, with 20 bases in the middle. CDR3 loop: CASTPGVEYFNYGYTF. CDR3 nucleotide sequence: TGTGCCAGTACCCCGGGGGTGGAATACTTCAACTATGGCTACACCTTC.

The chain combines TRBV3-1 (or the pseudogene TRBV3-2) with TRBJ2-1, with 9 bases that match TRBD1. The CDR3 contains 18 residues. CDR1 and CDR2 from the germline V gene are LGHDT and YNNKEL (reference sequence). V was pared by 0 bases and J by 8 bases, with 14 bases of the junction left unmatched. The CDR3 region is CASSQENPGTGRFDEQFF. CDR3 coding DNA: TGTGCCAGCAGCCAAGAAAATCCAGGGACAGGGAGGTTCGATGAGCAGTTCTTC.

The chain employs TRBV11-2 and TRBJ2-7; 7 nucleotides align to TRBD2. V lost 5 bases and J lost 6; bases outside the gene matches: 13. This CDR3 contains 15 residues. Germline V gene lookup returns CDR1 SGHAT and CDR2 FQNNGV. The CDR3 loop reads CASSPPGQGGSEQYF. The CDR3 DNA follows: TGTGCCAGCAGCCCTCCAGGGCAAGGCGGGAGCGAGCAGTACTTC.

V and J are TRBV18 and TRBJ2-1; TRBD2 matches at 8 bases. This CDR3 spans 15 amino acids. CDR1 and CDR2 from the germline V gene are KGHSH and LQKENI. Trimming took 2 bases from V and 7 from J; bases not matched to a gene: 7. This chain's CDR3 is CASSPMSGSLNEQFF. The CDR3 DNA is TGTGCCAGCTCACCAATGAGCGGGAGTCTGAATGAGCAGTTCTTC.

V gene TRBV18 combines with J gene TRBJ1-5, with D unclear. Trimming took off 4 bases at V and 0 bases at J, with 13 bases between the two ends. The germline gives CDR1 KGHSH, CDR2 LQKENI. This CDR3 comprises 16 residues. The CDR3 nucleotides read TGTGCCAGCTCACTATCGACCGGGGATAGCAATCAGCCCCAGCATTTT. This sequence encodes CASSLSTGDSNQPQHF.

The chain links TRBV27 to TRBJ1-4; 9 bases are a match to TRBD1. The CDR3 length is 15 residues. Unmatched junction bases numbered 9, after V lost 6 bases and J lost 7 bases. CDR1 is MNHEY, CDR2 SMNVEV, per germline (reference sequence). DNA for the CDR3: TGTGCCAGCAGCCCTCGGAGGGACAGGGCTGAAAAACTGTTTTTT. It codes for CASSPRRDRAEKLFF.

The chain combines TRBV6-5 with TRBJ2-7; D possibly corresponds to TRBD1 (6 bases). CDR3 length: 14 residues. V shed 6 bases and J shed 2 bases, with 14 bases lying between them. The germline gives CDR1 MNHEY, CDR2 SVGAGI. The CDR3 sequence is CASRDVGQTYEQYF. The CDR3 region has the DNA TGTGCCAGCAGAGACGTTGGACAGACCTACGAGCAGTACTTC.

J is TRBJ1-5 and V is TRBV5-5; D is unresolved. V shed 1 base and J shed 4 bases, with 6 bases lying between them. The germline V gene has CDR1 SGHKS and CDR2 YYEKEE (reference sequence). The CDR3 runs to 13 residues. CDR3 nucleotides: TGTGCCAGCAGCTTGAACGGGAATCAGCCCCAGCATTTT. Translated, it gives CASSLNGNQPQHF.

The chain links TRBV19 to TRBJ1-5; D might be TRBD1 (6 bases). Trimming stripped 7 bases from V and 0 bases from J, with 10 bases between. This CDR3 spans 14 amino acids. Germline CDR1 reads LNHDA; CDR2 reads SQIVND (reference sequence). CDR3 in amino acids: CASKGGYSNQPQHF. The CDR3, as DNA: TGTGCCAGTAAAGGGGGTTATAGCAATCAGCCCCAGCATTTT.

The rearrangement uses TRBV6-1 and TRBJ2-1, with 8 bases that match TRBD2. The CDR3 consists of 15 residues. The junction had 9 bases not matched to a gene; V was cut back by 6 bases and J by 5 bases. Germline assignment: CDR1 MNHNS and CDR2 SASEGT. The CDR3 DNA reads TGTGCCAGCAGCACGGGGGGGAATACAAACAATGAGCAGTTCTTC. Encoded protein: CASSTGGNTNNEQFF.

This chain joins TRBV5-6 and TRBJ1-1; 7 nucleotides match TRBD1. The length of the CDR3 is 15 residues. Germline CDR1 and CDR2: SGHDT and YYEEEE. Unmatched junction bases numbered 14, after V lost 6 bases and J lost 6 bases. The CDR3 here is CASKTGELGAAEAFF. The CDR3 DNA is TGTGCCAGCAAAACAGGGGAATTAGGAGCGGCTGAAGCTTTCTTT.

The chain links TRBV5-1 to TRBJ2-2, with D possibly being TRBD1 (5 bases). CDR1 SGHRS and CDR2 YFSETQ come from the germline V gene. V was trimmed by 1 base and J by 6 bases, leaving 10 bases between them. This CDR3 is built from 14 residues. In DNA form, the CDR3 reads TGCGCCAGCAGCTTGAGGACAAACGCCGGGGAGCTGTTTTTT. Amino acid sequence: CASSLRTNAGELFF.

The V gene is TRBV9, the J gene TRBJ2-1; TRBD2 aligns across 12 bases. Germline V CDR1 and CDR2: SGDLS, YYNGEE. After removal of 0 bases from V and 8 bases from J, the junction contained 6 bases not matched to a gene. CDR3 size: 16 residues. CDR3 in amino acids: CASSVVASGGAYEQFF. The CDR3 DNA sequence: TGTGCCAGCAGCGTAGTGGCTAGCGGGGGGGCATATGAGCAGTTCTTC. Based on the CDR3 plus reference TRBV9 and TRBJ2-1, the full variable domain is DSGVTQTPKHLITATGQRVTLRCSPRSGDLSVYWYQQSLDQGLQFLIQYYNGEERAKGNILERFSAQQFPDLHSELNLSSLELGDSALYFCASSVVASGGAYEQFFGPGTRLTVL.

The V call is TRBV19, the J call TRBJ2-3; 7 nucleotides align to TRBD2. J gave up 0 bases and V 10 bases, and 7 bases lay outside the gene matches. Germline V lookup: CDR1 LNHDA, CDR2 SQIVND (reference sequence). This CDR3 contains 14 residues. This CDR3 reads CATRSGTSTDTQYF. CDR3 coding DNA: TGTGCCACTAGGAGCGGGACTAGCACAGATACGCAGTATTTT.

The rearrangement links TRBV7-8 to TRBJ2-7; 8 nucleotides match TRBD2. CDR3 length: 15 amino acids. Germline V gives CDR1 SGHVS, CDR2 FQNEAQ. V shed 0 bases and J 4 bases; nucleotides not matched to a gene: 5. DNA of the CDR3: TGTGCCAGCAGCTTAGCGGGAGCGGGGGATTACGAGCAGTACTTC. It encodes CASSLAGAGDYEQYF.

The chain couples TRBV29-1 to TRBJ2-7, with 8 bases that match TRBD2. Germline lookup yields CDR1 SQVTM and CDR2 ANQGSEA. This CDR3 contains 14 residues. V was pared by 6 bases and J by 0 bases, with 7 bases of the junction left unmatched. CDR3 bases: TGCAGCGTCCTTGCGCGGGGGGACTCCTACGAGCAGTACTTC. Translating it yields CSVLARGDSYEQYF.

The chain links TRBV11-3 to TRBJ1-1, with 11 bases aligning to TRBD1. Trimming cost V 1 base and J 0 bases; bases outside gene matches: 10. CDR3 size: 19 residues. Germline CDR1 SGHNT, CDR2 YENEEA. The CDR3 DNA reads as TGTGCCAGCAGCTTAGTTCTTAGGGACAGGGGGTTTATGAACACTGAAGCTTTCTTT. It specifies CASSLVLRDRGFMNTEAFF.

V is TRBV9 and J is TRBJ2-1; 15 nucleotides line up with TRBD2. The CDR3 runs 16 residues. V gave up 4 bases and J gave up 6 bases; unmatched junction bases: 5. Looked up from germline, CDR1 is SGDLS and CDR2 is YYNGEE. The CDR3 nucleotides read TGTGCCAGCAGCATGGGACTAGCGGGAGGAGTCAATGAGCAGTTCTTC. It encodes CASSMGLAGGVNEQFF.